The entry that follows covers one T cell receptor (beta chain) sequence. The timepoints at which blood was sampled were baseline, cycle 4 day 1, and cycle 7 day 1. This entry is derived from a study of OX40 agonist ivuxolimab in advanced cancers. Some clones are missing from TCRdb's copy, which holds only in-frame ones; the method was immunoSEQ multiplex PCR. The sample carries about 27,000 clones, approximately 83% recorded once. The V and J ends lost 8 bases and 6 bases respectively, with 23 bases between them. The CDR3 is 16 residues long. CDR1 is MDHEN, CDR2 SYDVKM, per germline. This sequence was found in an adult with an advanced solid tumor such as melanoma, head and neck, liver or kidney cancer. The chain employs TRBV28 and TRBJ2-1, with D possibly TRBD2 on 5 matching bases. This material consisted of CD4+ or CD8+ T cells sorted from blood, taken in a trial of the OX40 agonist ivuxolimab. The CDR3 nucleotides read TGTGCCAGCGGTGAAGGGCCATTACTAGTAGGCAATGAGCAGTTCTTC. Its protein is CASGEGPLLVGNEQFF.